This TCR beta chain was recovered during a study of T cell changes during pregnancy in multiple sclerosis. Libraries were prepared by immunoSEQ multiplex PCR; TCRdb keeps only in-frame clonotypes and omits some of them. This sample has some 67,000 clones, with more than 85% found just once. Germline V gives CDR1 SGHTA, CDR2 FQGTGA. The CDR3 runs to 14 residues. V lost 5 bases and J 5 bases, leaving 16 bases between the germline ends. The chain carries TRBV7-3 and TRBJ2-7; D gene uncertain. The receptor's source is a female donor with multiple sclerosis, enrolled in a pregnancy study. Source: peripheral blood, taken in the first trimester of pregnancy. DNA for the CDR3: TGTGCCAGCAGCCTCATGGCACAAACCGACGAGCAGTACTTC. This translates into CASSLMAQTDEQYF.